The 26 T cell receptor beta chains below come from one sample, sequenced in a study of T cell responses to AZD1222 COVID-19 vaccine. Produced via immunoSEQ multiplex PCR; TCRdb's table is partial and in-frame only. The repertoire holds 100,000 to 150,000 clones, roughly nine tenths seen once, with 5.4% in the top ten. This sample comprised peripheral blood, obtained on day 0 of AZD1222 vaccination. The receptor set was obtained from an adult in good health.

J is TRBJ1-6 and V is TRBV7-9; D might be TRBD1 (6 bases). The CDR3 is 13 amino acids. Trimming took off 6 bases at V and 14 bases at J, with 17 bases between the two ends. Germline V gene lookup returns CDR1 SEHNR and CDR2 FQNEAQ (reference sequence). This CDR3 reads CASSTEQGRSLHF. The CDR3, as DNA: TGTGCCAGCAGTACCGAACAGGGTAGGTCCCTCCACTTT.

The chain employs TRBV9 and TRBJ2-7; D is unclear. V dropped 0 bases and J dropped 3 bases, with 13 bases sitting between them. This CDR3 is built from 15 residues. CDR1 is SGDLS, CDR2 YYNGEE, per germline. The CDR3 nucleotides are TGTGCCAGCAGCGTAGCCGTGTCCCAAGACTACGAGCAGTACTTC. Protein product: CASSVAVSQDYEQYF.

The gene calls are TRBV28 and TRBJ1-2; a possible D gene is TRBD1 (6 bases). Trimming cost V 5 bases and J 7 bases, with 11 bases left between them. This CDR3 has 12 amino acids. The germline V gene has CDR1 MDHEN and CDR2 SYDVKM. The CDR3 bases are TGTGCCAGCAGTCCCCCGGGGGCTGGCTACACCTTC. Protein sequence: CASSPPGAGYTF.

The table lists this clone with a few counts. The V and J genes are TRBV4-2 and TRBJ2-7; D gene ambiguous. Trimming removed 1 base from V and 6 bases from J, with 7 bases in between. This CDR3 comprises 12 residues. Looked up from germline, CDR1 is LGHNA and CDR2 is YNFKEQ. CDR3 DNA: TGTGCCAGCAGCCAAGTTAAGGGCGAGCAGTACTTC. It translates to CASSQVKGEQYF.

The chain carries TRBV13 and TRBJ2-3; TRBD2 aligns across 8 bases. From germline, CDR1 is PRHDT and CDR2 FYEKMQ (reference sequence). The CDR3 spans 15 residues. Trimming at V came to 3 bases and at J to 5 bases, leaving 7 bases not matched to a gene. In DNA, the CDR3 is TGTGCCAGCAGCTTTGGACAACGGGGGGGAGATACGCAGTATTTT. Its protein is CASSFGQRGGDTQYF.

The chain carries TRBV27 and TRBJ2-7; 11 bases fit TRBD1. Unmatched junction bases numbered 18, after V lost 8 bases and J lost 9 bases. The germline V gene encodes CDR1 MNHEY and CDR2 SMNVEV (reference sequence). The CDR3 is 16 amino acids. CDR3 residues: CASPSLRDRGDWGQYF. In DNA form, the CDR3 reads TGTGCCAGCCCAAGCCTCCGGGACAGGGGGGATTGGGGGCAGTACTTC.

The V gene is TRBV18, the J gene TRBJ2-5; possible D gene TRBD1, 5 bases. V was pared by 2 bases and J by 3 bases, with 13 bases between. From germline, CDR1 is KGHSH and CDR2 LQKENI. The CDR3 is 15 amino acids. DNA for the CDR3: TGTGCCAGCTCACCAAGGTCCGACAGAGAAGAGACCCAGTACTTC. Protein: CASSPRSDREETQYF.

V is TRBV7-9 and J is TRBJ2-1; 7 bases align to TRBD2. The CDR3 runs 16 residues. Germline-derived CDR1 and CDR2 are SEHNR and FQNEAQ (reference sequence). Trimming cost V 0 bases and J 3 bases; bases outside gene matches: 5. CDR3 loop: CASSLAGGALYNEQFF. The CDR3 DNA follows: TGTGCCAGCAGCTTAGCGGGAGGGGCCCTCTACAATGAGCAGTTCTTC.

The rearrangement uses TRBV18 and TRBJ2-7, with D hard to call. CDR3 length equals 13 residues. Trimming took 4 bases from V and 1 from J, leaving 8 bases between them. The germline CDR1 and CDR2 sequences are KGHSH and LQKENI. The CDR3, as DNA: TGTGCCAGCTCACGGGAACAGTCCTACGAGCAGTACTTC. Translating gives CASSREQSYEQYF.

This chain joins TRBV3-1 (or the pseudogene TRBV3-2) and TRBJ1-3; D not certain. Trimming removed 4 bases from V and 7 bases from J, with 11 bases in between. This CDR3 comprises 13 residues. Germline V gene data show CDR1 as LGHDT and CDR2 as YNNKEL (reference sequence). Here the CDR3 reads CASSPTARNTIYF. The DNA of the CDR3 is TGTGCCAGCAGCCCCACCGCACGGAACACCATATATTTT.

The rearrangement uses TRBV30 and TRBJ1-1; tentative D call: TRBD1 (5 bases). The CDR3 covers 14 residues. Germline values: CDR1 GTSNPN, CDR2 SVGIG (reference sequence). With 4 bases removed from V and 0 bases from J, the gap between germline ends came to 12 bases. DNA of the CDR3: TGTGCCTGGACCCGGTTGGGGGTGAACACTGAAGCTTTCTTT. This gives the protein CAWTRLGVNTEAFF.

The rearrangement joins TRBV3-1 (or the pseudogene TRBV3-2) to TRBJ1-5; 7 nucleotides line up with TRBD1. Losses at the gene ends were 4 bases for V and 3 bases for J; bases not matched to a gene: 3. This CDR3 region has 14 residues. Germline CDR1 LGHDT, CDR2 YNNKEL (reference sequence). The CDR3 nucleotides are TGTGCCAGCAGCCGGGACAGCATCAATCAGCCCCAGCATTTT. Its protein product is CASSRDSINQPQHF.

The chain couples TRBV12-3 or TRBV12-4 to TRBJ1-5; D perhaps matches TRBD1 (5 bases). V was cut by 6 bases and J by 4 bases, with 10 bases left in between. This CDR3 contains 13 residues. The DNA of the CDR3 is TGTGCCAGCAGATCGGGGCATAATCAGCCCCAGCATTTT. Protein: CASRSGHNQPQHF.

In this sample, this clone turned up once. This chain joins TRBV5-1 and TRBJ2-2; a possible D gene is TRBD2 (5 bases). Per germline, CDR1 SGHRS and CDR2 YFSETQ. Trimming shortened V by 0 bases and J by 6 bases, and 6 bases separated the two germline ends. The length of the CDR3 is 13 residues. The CDR3 protein is CASSLDGAGELFF. CDR3 bases: TGCGCCAGCAGCTTGGACGGGGCCGGGGAGCTGTTTTTT.

This clone came up once. CDR3 in amino acids: CASSELQGFRGEQFF. CDR3 nucleotide sequence: TGTGCCAGCAGTGAACTGCAGGGCTTTCGGGGAGAGCAGTTCTTC. This chain links TRBV2 with TRBJ2-1, with D possibly called TRBD1 or TRBD2 (5 bases each). CDR1 and CDR2 (germline): SNHLY, FYNNEI. The CDR3 extends over 15 amino acids. V lost 2 bases to trimming and J lost 10 bases, with 18 bases between them.

The chain recombines TRBV3-1 (or the pseudogene TRBV3-2) with TRBJ2-1; maybe TRBD2 (5 bases). Trimming removed 7 bases at V and 3 bases at J, with 16 bases between. Looked up from germline, CDR1 is LGHDT and CDR2 is YNNKEL (reference sequence). The CDR3 spans 15 residues. The CDR3 region has the DNA TGTGCCAGCAACCGTCGGGAAGGGATCTACAATGAGCAGTTCTTC. This encodes CASNRREGIYNEQFF.

The chain couples TRBV30 to TRBJ1-4; D unresolved. Per germline, CDR1 GTSNPN and CDR2 SVGIG (reference sequence). The CDR3 length is 15 residues. In DNA form, the CDR3 reads TGTGGGGTTGGGCGCATGGGTGCAACTAATGAAAAACTGTTTTTT. It specifies CGVGRMGATNEKLFF. Complete variable domain (other parts from reference TRBV30 and TRBJ1-4): SQTIHQWPATLVQPVGSPLSLECTVEGTSNPNLYWYRQAAGRGLQLLFYSVGIGQISSEVPQNLSASRPQDRQFILSSKKLLLSDSGFYLCGVGRMGATNEKLFFGSGTQLSVL.

This chain joins TRBV12-5 and TRBJ2-1; D is uncertain. V was cut by 1 base and J by 4 bases, with 5 bases left in between. Germline V gene data show CDR1 as LGHNT and CDR2 as FRNRAP. This CDR3 contains 13 residues. CDR3 nucleotide sequence: TGTGCTAGTGGTTTGGAGGCGTACAATGAGCAGTTCTTC. It encodes CASGLEAYNEQFF.

This chain uses TRBV10-3 with TRBJ2-7; the D gene could be TRBD1 or TRBD2 (5 bases each). From germline, CDR1 is ENHRY and CDR2 SYGVKD. This CDR3 region has 13 residues. V lost 2 bases, J lost 0 bases, and 5 bases lay in between. The CDR3 loop is CAISEGGSYEQYF. DNA of the CDR3: TGTGCCATCAGTGAGGGGGGCTCCTACGAGCAGTACTTC.

V gene TRBV12-5 combines with J gene TRBJ1-2, with D unclear. The CDR3 covers 13 residues. Deletions cut 4 bases from V and 0 bases from J, with 6 bases between. Germline CDR1 and CDR2: LGHNT and FRNRAP. The DNA of the CDR3 is TGTGCTAGTGGTTCCAGATCTAACTATGGCTACACCTTC. Translating gives CASGSRSNYGYTF. The entire variable domain, with the rest obtained from reference TRBV12-5 and TRBJ1-2, is as follows: DARVTQTPRHKVTEMGQEVTMRCQPILGHNTVFWYRQTMMQGLELLAYFRNRAPLDDSGMPKDRFSAEMPDATLATLKIQPSEPRDSAVYFCASGSRSNYGYTFGSGTRLTVV.

The chain employs TRBV5-1 and TRBJ2-2; no clear D. V was pared by 4 bases and J by 7 bases, with 11 bases between. Looked up from germline, CDR1 is SGHRS and CDR2 is YFSETQ. This CDR3 region has 13 residues. CDR3 loop: CASSPQTGGELFF. The DNA for the CDR3 is TGCGCCAGCAGCCCCCAGACCGGCGGGGAGCTGTTTTTT.

The rearrangement joins TRBV30 to TRBJ2-1; no reliable D call. Germline lookup yields CDR1 GTSNPN and CDR2 SVGIG (reference sequence). Trimming cost V 1 base and J 9 bases, with 7 bases left between them. There are 11 residues in the CDR3. The CDR3 spells CAWSGLSEQFF. The CDR3 nucleotides read TGTGCCTGGAGTGGTCTTAGTGAGCAGTTCTTC. The whole variable domain, remainder taken from reference TRBV30 and TRBJ2-1, is SQTIHQWPATLVQPVGSPLSLECTVEGTSNPNLYWYRQAAGRGLQLLFYSVGIGQISSEVPQNLSASRPQDRQFILSSKKLLLSDSGFYLCAWSGLSEQFFGPGTRLTVL.

This rearrangement joins TRBV21-1 to TRBJ1-3. TRBV21-1 is a documented pseudogene. This CDR3 comprises 14 residues. In DNA, the CDR3 is TGTGCCAGCAGCACCAGGAGCTCTGGAAACACCATATATTTT. It encodes CASSTRSSGNTIYF.

The V and J genes are TRBV30 and TRBJ2-3; TRBD1 might be the D (5 bases). Trimming stripped 8 bases from V and 4 bases from J, with 10 bases between. Germline CDR1 GTSNPN, CDR2 SVGIG (reference sequence). This CDR3 comprises 11 residues. The CDR3 region has the DNA TGTGCCGTAGGCAGGGCAGATACGCAGTATTTT. Its protein is CAVGRADTQYF.

The chain employs TRBV5-1 and TRBJ1-2, with 7 bases identical to TRBD1. This CDR3 is 15 amino acids long. With V trimmed by 2 bases and J by 7 bases, 11 bases remained unmatched. Germline V gene sequence: CDR1 SGHRS, CDR2 YFSETQ. CDR3 sequence: CASSLTGDSRSGYTF. Here the CDR3 DNA reads TGCGCCAGCAGCTTAACAGGGGACAGTCGGAGTGGCTACACCTTC. The variable domain in full, with the rest retrieved from reference TRBV5-1 and TRBJ1-2, is KAGVTQTPRYLIKTRGQQVTLSCSPISGHRSVSWYQQTPGQGLQFLFEYFSETQRNKGNFPGRFSGRQFSNSRSEMNVSTLELGDSALYLCASSLTGDSRSGYTFGSGTRLTVV.

V usage is TRBV6-5 and J usage is TRBJ1-3, with D uncertain. The V end lost 6 bases, the J end lost 0 bases, and 6 bases lay between the germline ends. Germline CDR1 is MNHEY and CDR2 is SVGAGI. The CDR3 covers 13 residues. The CDR3 DNA reads TGTGCCAGCAGACCAAGCTCTGGAAACACCATATATTTT. This sequence encodes CASRPSSGNTIYF.